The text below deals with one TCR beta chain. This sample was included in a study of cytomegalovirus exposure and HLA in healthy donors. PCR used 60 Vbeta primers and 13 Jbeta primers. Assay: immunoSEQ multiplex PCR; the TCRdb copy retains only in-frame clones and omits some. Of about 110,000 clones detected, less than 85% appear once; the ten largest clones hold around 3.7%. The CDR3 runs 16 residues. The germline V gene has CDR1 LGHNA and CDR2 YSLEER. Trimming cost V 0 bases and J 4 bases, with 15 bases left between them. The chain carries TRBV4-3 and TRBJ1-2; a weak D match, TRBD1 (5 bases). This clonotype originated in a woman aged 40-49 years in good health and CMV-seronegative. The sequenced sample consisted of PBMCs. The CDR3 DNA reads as TGCGCCAGCAGCCAAGAAGGTCAGGGAATCGTCTATGGCTACACCTTC. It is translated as CASSQEGQGIVYGYTF.